This TCR beta chain was sequenced for a study of blood T cell repertoires in COVID-19. For the study at large: Sources were T cells, B-cell-depleted T cells, or PBMCs; the material itself was cDNA or gDNA.

Repertoires were generated with immunoSEQ multiplex PCR, while TCRdb's copy carries only in-frame clones and drops some. The sample carries almost 95,000 clones, approximately 90% recorded once. Seattle-derived patients entered the study during active infection and were followed longitudinally. Germline CDR1 and CDR2: SEHNR and FQNEAQ (reference sequence). V was trimmed by 5 bases and J by 1 base, leaving 20 bases between them. The CDR3 extends over 18 amino acids. This sequence originates from a woman aged 55-69 years with COVID-19, enrolled during active disease. The sample taken for sequencing was peripheral blood. The V call is TRBV7-9, the J call TRBJ1-4, with D perhaps matching TRBD1 (5 bases). The CDR3 sequence: CASSGRRGRRITNEKLFF. The CDR3 DNA reads as TGTGCCAGCAGCGGGAGGCGGGGCCGGAGGATAACTAATGAAAAACTGTTTTTT.